Below are 25 T cell receptor beta chains sequenced from a single sample in a study of shared clonotypes between healthy human individuals. Here immunoSEQ multiplex PCR was the method, and the copy in TCRdb shows in-frame clones only, minus some. The sample gives 1.4 million or so clones, around 98.5% of which show up once; approximately 0.4% is in the top ten. The sequenced material came from naive CD4+ T cells sorted from blood. Subset noted: CD45RA+ positively selected. The receptors shown here come from a man aged 25 to 40 in good health.

This chain links TRBV2 with TRBJ2-1; 8 nucleotides match TRBD1. Germline V lookup: CDR1 SNHLY, CDR2 FYNNEI. V gave up 6 bases and J gave up 4 bases; unmatched junction bases: 5. The CDR3 totals 14 residues. CDR3 in DNA: TGTGCCAGCAGGTCCGGGACAGGATACAATGAGCAGTTCTTC. Protein: CASRSGTGYNEQFF. The variable domain in full, completed from reference TRBV2 and TRBJ2-1, reads EPEVTQTPSHQVTQMGQEVILRCVPISNHLYFYWYRQILGQKVEFLVSFYNNEISEKSEIFDDQFSVERPDGSNFTLKIRSTKLEDSAMYFCASRSGTGYNEQFFGPGTRLTVL.

V gene TRBV9 combines with J gene TRBJ2-2; 11 bases align to TRBD2. J lost 4 bases, V lost 0 bases, and 8 bases had no gene match. This CDR3 is built from 18 residues. Germline V lookup: CDR1 SGDLS, CDR2 YYNGEE. As DNA, the CDR3 is TGTGCCAGCAGCGTAGAACTAGCGGGAGTGTCGACCACCGGGGAGCTGTTTTTT. This sequence encodes CASSVELAGVSTTGELFF.

The rearrangement joins TRBV19 to TRBJ1-2; no definite D call. With 3 bases removed from V and 5 bases from J, the gap between germline ends came to 10 bases. Germline lookup yields CDR1 LNHDA and CDR2 SQIVND (reference sequence). CDR3 size: 13 residues. The CDR3 is CASSMSRSYGYTF. The CDR3, as DNA: TGTGCCAGTAGTATGTCACGGTCTTATGGCTACACCTTC. Full variable domain (rest looked up from reference TRBV19 and TRBJ1-2): DGGITQSPKYLFRKEGQNVTLSCEQNLNHDAMYWYRQDPGQGLRLIYYSQIVNDFQKGDIAEGYSVSREKKESFPLTVTSAQKNPTAFYLCASSMSRSYGYTFGSGTRLTVV.

This chain links TRBV2 with TRBJ2-2; D is uncertain. The ends were cut back, 6 bases at V and 8 bases at J, with 7 bases in the middle. The CDR3 is made up of 11 amino acids. From germline, CDR1 is SNHLY and CDR2 FYNNEI. The CDR3 is CASRELGELFF. The CDR3 DNA sequence: TGTGCCAGCAGGGAACTTGGGGAGCTGTTTTTT. The full variable domain, completed using reference TRBV2 and TRBJ2-2, is EPEVTQTPSHQVTQMGQEVILRCVPISNHLYFYWYRQILGQKVEFLVSFYNNEISEKSEIFDDQFSVERPDGSNFTLKIRSTKLEDSAMYFCASRELGELFFGEGSRLTVL.

This chain joins TRBV19 and TRBJ2-3, with D possibly TRBD1 on 6 matching bases. This CDR3 spans 15 amino acids. Trimming stripped 8 bases from V and 4 bases from J, with 19 bases between. CDR1 LNHDA and CDR2 SQIVND come from the germline V gene (reference sequence). CDR3 nucleotides: TGTGCCAGTCAAAGCGCACAGGGTTGGTCAGATACGCAGTATTTT. This translates into CASQSAQGWSDTQYF.

The chain uses TRBV18 and TRBJ2-1; TRBD2 agrees at 7 bases. The CDR3 length is 17 residues. After removal of 1 base from V and 5 bases from J, the junction contained 11 bases not matched to a gene. Germline assignment: CDR1 KGHSH and CDR2 LQKENI. The CDR3 is CASSPQNVAGTNNEQFF. CDR3 nucleotides: TGTGCCAGCTCACCACAGAATGTAGCCGGGACTAACAATGAGCAGTTCTTC.

The DNA for the CDR3 is TGCGCCAGCAGTCTAGCGGGAGGGCCTTTTAATGAGCAGTTCTTC. Translating it yields CASSLAGGPFNEQFF. This chain links TRBV10-2 with TRBJ2-1; 12 nucleotides match TRBD2. Germline CDR1 and CDR2: WSHSY and SAAADI. This CDR3 is 15 amino acids long. The junction had 6 bases not matched to a gene; V was cut back by 5 bases and J by 7 bases.

This clone was observed a single time. The V gene is TRBV13, the J gene TRBJ2-7, with 8 nucleotides matching TRBD2. Per germline, CDR1 PRHDT and CDR2 FYEKMQ (reference sequence). The CDR3 is 14 amino acids. V lost 5 bases and J lost 7; bases outside the gene matches: 10. CDR3 region: CASSQTGGNKEQYF. Written as DNA, the CDR3 is TGTGCCAGCAGCCAAACGGGGGGGAATAAAGAGCAGTACTTC.

The chain combines TRBV10-1 with TRBJ2-7, with TRBD2 matching over 14 bases. Germline-derived CDR1 and CDR2 are WNHNN and SYGVQD (reference sequence). This CDR3 has 18 residues. The junction had 8 bases not matched to a gene; V was cut back by 2 bases and J by 2 bases. As DNA, the CDR3 is TGCGCCAGCAGTGAGATTCCCGGGACTAGCGGGAGTCCCTACGAGCAGTACTTC. This sequence encodes CASSEIPGTSGSPYEQYF.

The gene calls are TRBV28 and TRBJ2-7; a possible D gene is TRBD1 (7 bases). The CDR3 contains 13 residues. Trimming took 9 bases from V and 2 from J, leaving 14 bases between them. Looked up from germline, CDR1 is MDHEN and CDR2 is SYDVKM. The CDR3 region has the DNA TGTGCCAGTTTACCCAGGGGGGCCTACGAGCAGTACTTC. This codes for CASLPRGAYEQYF.

The chain joins TRBV19 to TRBJ2-5; perhaps TRBD2 as D (6 bases). V was pared by 8 bases and J by 5 bases, with 33 bases between. Germline-derived CDR1 and CDR2 are LNHDA and SQIVND (reference sequence). The CDR3 totals 19 residues. DNA for the CDR3: TGTGCCAGTGAAGGGCTAGCGTGGAGTAACATCCCCCCGAAGGAGACCCAGTACTTC. Encoded protein: CASEGLAWSNIPPKETQYF.

The gene calls are TRBV5-1 and TRBJ1-1; TRBD1 is a possible D gene (5 bases). Per the germline V gene, CDR1 is SGHRS and CDR2 is YFSETQ. CDR3 length: 15 residues. V gave up 3 bases and J gave up 1 base, with 13 bases separating them. The CDR3 DNA reads TGCGCCAGCAGCTGGACGGGACCGCGGAACACTGAAGCTTTCTTT. This translates into CASSWTGPRNTEAFF.

This sequence joins TRBV5-1 and TRBJ1-5; D is ambiguous. The CDR3 totals 14 residues. Trimming removed 1 base at V and 6 bases at J, with 11 bases between. CDR1 is SGHRS, CDR2 YFSETQ, per germline. The CDR3 spells CASSLNEGSQPQHF. In nucleotides, the CDR3 is TGCGCCAGCAGCTTGAACGAGGGTAGTCAGCCCCAGCATTTT.

The V gene is TRBV27, the J gene TRBJ1-5; D might be TRBD1 (6 bases). In germline, CDR1 is MNHEY, CDR2 SMNVEV (reference sequence). The CDR3 is 16 residues long. V dropped 2 bases and J dropped 5 bases, with 16 bases sitting between them. CDR3 nucleotides: TGTGCCAGCAGTTTAAAATGGCAGGGGCAGGATCAGCCCCAGCATTTT. It is translated as CASSLKWQGQDQPQHF.

The chain carries TRBV7-3 and TRBJ1-5; 9 bases are shared with TRBD1. The CDR3 has 13 residues. V was pared by 3 bases and J by 6 bases, with 0 bases of the junction left unmatched. Germline-derived CDR1 and CDR2 are SGHTA and FQGTGA. This CDR3 reads CASSLGQGQPQHF. The CDR3 DNA is TGTGCCAGCAGCTTGGGACAGGGTCAGCCCCAGCATTTT. Drawing the rest from reference TRBV7-3 and TRBJ1-5, the complete variable domain is GAGVSQTPSNKVTEKGKYVELRCDPISGHTALYWYRQSLGQGPEFLIYFQGTGAADDSGLPNDRFFAVRPEGSVSTLKIQRTERGDSAVYLCASSLGQGQPQHFGDGTRLSIL.

The CDR3 DNA reads TGTGCCAGCAGCTTAGGCCCGGGACAGAAAGGTCAGCAGTACTTC. Amino acid sequence: CASSLGPGQKGQQYF. This chain connects TRBV7-2 to TRBJ2-7; 7 bases are a match to TRBD1. Trimming at V came to 1 base and at J to 8 bases, leaving 11 bases not matched to a gene. The CDR3 has 15 residues. From germline, CDR1 is SGHTA and CDR2 FQGNSA.

This chain joins TRBV13 and TRBJ1-1; D gene ambiguous. Germline CDR1 reads PRHDT; CDR2 reads FYEKMQ (reference sequence). Deletions cut 0 bases from V and 2 bases from J, with 7 bases between. This CDR3 comprises 14 residues. In nucleotides, the CDR3 is TGTGCCAGCAGCTTAGGCGCGACCAACACTGAAGCTTTCTTT. Protein sequence: CASSLGATNTEAFF.

J is TRBJ2-5 and V is TRBV29-1; 9 nucleotides agree with TRBD2. The germline gives CDR1 SQVTM, CDR2 ANQGSEA. With 4 bases clipped from V and 4 bases from J, the junction kept 4 bases outside the gene matches. The CDR3 sequence is 13 residues long. CDR3 amino acids: CSVVELAGETQYF. The CDR3 nucleotides are TGCAGCGTTGTCGAACTAGCGGGAGAGACCCAGTACTTC. The whole variable domain, filled in from reference TRBV29-1 and TRBJ2-5, reads SAVISQKPSRDICQRGTSLTIQCQVDSQVTMMFWYRQQPGQSLTLIATANQGSEATYESGFVIDKFPISRPNLTFSTLTVSNMSPEDSSIYLCSVVELAGETQYFGPGTRLLVL.

The genes are TRBV4-1 and TRBJ2-4; tentatively, D is TRBD1 (6 bases). The CDR3 is 16 residues long. CDR1 and CDR2 (germline): MGHRA, YSYEKL. Trimming pared 0 bases from V and 10 bases from J, leaving 19 bases between. The CDR3 reads CASSQETTGTVNIQYF. CDR3 coding DNA: TGCGCCAGCAGCCAAGAAACGACAGGTACTGTTAATATTCAGTACTTC.

The chain employs TRBV7-2 and TRBJ2-5; D not certain. CDR3 size: 14 residues. Germline V gives CDR1 SGHTA, CDR2 FQGNSA. V lost 2 bases, J lost 5 bases, and 12 bases lay in between. CDR3 DNA: TGTGCCAGCAGCTTACCCCAATCTTGGGAGACCCAGTACTTC. It translates to CASSLPQSWETQYF.

This chain connects TRBV18 to TRBJ2-7; a possible D gene is TRBD2 (6 bases). This CDR3 region has 14 residues. V gave up 2 bases and J gave up 1 base, with 9 bases separating them. Looked up from germline, CDR1 is KGHSH and CDR2 is LQKENI. DNA for the CDR3: TGTGCCAGCTCACCAGGGGACTTTTCCTACGAGCAGTACTTC. This codes for CASSPGDFSYEQYF.

CDR3 protein: CASSESTGGYGYTF. The CDR3 region has the DNA TGCGCCAGCAGTGAGTCGACAGGCGGTTACGGCTACACCTTC. The J gene is TRBJ1-2, the V gene TRBV10-1, with D perhaps TRBD1 (6 bases). V lost 0 bases to trimming and J lost 8 bases, with 13 bases between them. CDR1 and CDR2 from the germline V gene are WNHNN and SYGVQD (reference sequence). This CDR3 has 14 residues.

The chain couples TRBV7-2 to TRBJ1-2; D is unresolved. The CDR3 consists of 16 residues. Germline V lookup: CDR1 SGHTA, CDR2 FQGNSA. V was shortened by 1 base and J by 1 base, with 13 bases between the two germline ends. The CDR3 protein is CASSLVADPLNYGYTF. In nucleotides, the CDR3 is TGTGCCAGCAGCTTAGTCGCAGATCCCCTTAACTATGGCTACACCTTC.

This chain uses TRBV7-9 with TRBJ2-5; 7 nucleotides agree with TRBD2. Per the germline V gene, CDR1 is SEHNR and CDR2 is FQNEAQ (reference sequence). After removal of 5 bases from V and 5 bases from J, the junction contained 8 bases not matched to a gene. This CDR3 has 14 residues. The CDR3 region is CASSVRGGSETQYF. Here the CDR3 DNA reads TGTGCCAGCAGCGTGAGGGGAGGGTCGGAGACCCAGTACTTC.

This clone came up once. CDR3 protein: CASSLDYRGGGTEAFF. The CDR3 DNA sequence: TGTGCCAGCAGCTTGGACTACAGGGGAGGAGGCACTGAAGCTTTCTTT. The V gene is TRBV5-4, the J gene TRBJ1-1; 7 bases align to TRBD1. After removal of 0 bases from V and 4 bases from J, the junction contained 9 bases not matched to a gene. This CDR3 contains 16 residues. Germline loops: CDR1 SGHNT, CDR2 YYREEE (reference sequence).